These 15 T cell receptor beta chains came from one sample sequenced in a study of T cells in Graves' hyperthyroidism and ophthalmopathy. It was RNA transcripts that yielded the amplified TCR beta CDR3 regions. Using the HTBI primer set, a first-round RT-PCR was run on the TCR CDR3. MiXCR was run by TCRdb on the multiplex PCR reads, yielding one entry per CDR3 protein. The sample has 450,000 to 700,000 distinct CDR3 sequences, about 45% seen once. Input material: peripheral blood or thyroid tissue (not recorded which). These receptors came from an adult woman with Graves' disease, either hyperthyroidism or ophthalmopathy (not recorded which).

This clonotype was seen just once. V and J are TRBV10-3 and TRBJ1-2; D remains unclear. Germline V gene lookup returns CDR1 ENHRY and CDR2 SYGVKD. The ends were cut back, 10 bases at V and 8 bases at J, with 26 bases in the middle. This CDR3 contains 15 residues. Here the CDR3 DNA reads TGTGCCACCACCCGGACGGTACCATCCTCCTACGGCTACACCTTC. Its protein product is CATTRTVPSSYGYTF.

On this clonotype itself: The CDR3 does not end in the conserved phenylalanine or tryptophan, so this is likely a read error. The DNA is omitted, as the CDR3 cannot be located on it reliably, and the CDR3 follows TCRdb's listing. The V gene is TRBV6-4, the J gene TRBJ1-6. 8 amino acids form the CDR3, both terminal residues included. Germline V lookup: CDR1 MRHNA, CDR2 SNTAGT. The CDR3 region is CASSENGP.

The chain joins TRBV7-9 to TRBJ1-6, with D maybe TRBD1 (6 bases). This CDR3 contains 16 residues. Germline assignment: CDR1 SEHNR and CDR2 FQNEAQ (reference sequence). Trimming stripped 2 bases from V and 9 bases from J, with 17 bases between. The CDR3 spells CASSLIQGKLGSPLHF. CDR3 nucleotides: TGTGCCAGCAGCTTAATACAGGGCAAATTGGGTTCACCCCTCCACTTT. Variable domain in full (rest from reference TRBV7-9 and TRBJ1-6): DTGVSQNPRHKITKRGQNVTFRCDPISEHNRLYWYRQTLGQGPEFLTYFQNEAQLEKSRLLSDRFSAERPKGSFSTLEIQRTEQGDSAMYLCASSLIQGKLGSPLHFGNGTRLTVT.

To note about this clonotype: A much larger clone is a single base away; this may be a read error. V usage is TRBV29-1 and J usage is TRBJ2-3; 7 bases map to TRBD1. The J call may be in error: the DNA end matches TRBJ1-5 better. Germline CDR1 and CDR2: SQVTM and ANQGSEA. The CDR3 runs 12 residues. The CDR3 loop is CSGDSPADTQHF. The CDR3 DNA reads TGCAGCGGGGACAGCCCCGCAGATACGCAGCATTTT.

Of note for this clonotype: Lacking the conserved final phenylalanine or tryptophan, this CDR3 likely reflects a read error. It is unclear where the CDR3 begins or ends on the DNA, so no DNA is shown, and the CDR3 is as TCRdb lists it. The V gene is TRBV7-3, the J gene TRBJ2-6; the listed D gene, TRBD2, was not tested against the DNA. The germline V gene encodes CDR1 SGHTA and CDR2 FQGTGA. A total of 11 residues make up the CDR3, ends included. The CDR3 sequence: CASSPVGLATP.

This clonotype occurred many times. The chain couples TRBV10-1 to TRBJ2-5; 10 bases fit TRBD2. The CDR3 has 16 residues. The V gene's germline CDR1 is WNHNN and CDR2 SYGVQD (reference sequence). J lost 5 bases, V lost 0 bases, and 6 bases had no gene match. CDR3 sequence (DNA): TGCGCCAGCAGTGAGTCGAAGCTAGCGGGAGTGGAGACCCAGTACTTC. Translation: CASSESKLAGVETQYF.

In the case of this clonotype: This may arise from a read error, as a much more abundant clone is one base away. The chain recombines TRBV12-3 or TRBV12-4 with TRBJ1-1; D ambiguous. This CDR3 contains 14 residues. Trimming took off 2 bases at V and 0 bases at J, with 7 bases between the two ends. Here the CDR3 reads CASSLNGMNTEAFF. The CDR3 coding sequence is TGTGCCAGCAGTTTAAATGGAATGAACACTGAAGCTTTCTTT.

As concerns this clonotype: Mismatch with germline at one junction end may stem from a read error. The chain couples TRBV9 to TRBJ2-6; TRBD1 matches 11 bases. The CDR3 extends over 15 amino acids. CDR1 is SGDLS and CDR2 is YYNGEE in the germline V gene. The CDR3 bases are TGTGCCAGCAGCGTAGGGGGGACAGGGGGCAACGTCCTGACTTTC. It codes for CASSVGGTGGNVLTF.

With respect to this clonotype: Without the conserved terminal phenylalanine or tryptophan, this CDR3 likely stems from a read error. The J gene is TRBJ1-1, the V gene TRBV7-9; D uncertain. Between the trimmed V and J ends, which lost 2 bases and 3 bases, there was a span of 13 bases. Germline values: CDR1 SEHNR, CDR2 FQNEAQ (reference sequence). The CDR3 contains 15 residues. CDR3 in DNA: TGTGCCAGCAGCTTAAGACCCCTAGAGCACACTGAAGCTTTCTCT. Encoded protein: CASSLRPLEHTEAFS.

The chain employs TRBV3-1 and TRBJ2-7; D not certain. CDR1 is LGHDT, CDR2 YNNKEL, per germline (reference sequence). V shed 2 bases and J shed 5 bases, with 16 bases lying between them. The CDR3 is made up of 15 amino acids. The CDR3 sequence: CASSQLASWTHEQYF. The CDR3 nucleotides are TGTGCCAGCAGCCAATTGGCTAGTTGGACCCACGAGCAGTACTTC.

This sequence joins TRBV2 and TRBJ2-2, with no clear D. TRBJ1-4 explains the end of the DNA better; the J call may be wrong. This CDR3 region has 12 residues. Per germline, CDR1 SNHLY and CDR2 FYNNEI. Written as DNA, the CDR3 is TGTGCCAGCAGTGAAGGGTGGGAAAAACTGTTTTTT. Protein: CASSEGWEKLFF.

This clonotype has a single count. This likely comes from a read error, as the CDR3 has no conserved phenylalanine or tryptophan at its end. The DNA is left out, because the CDR3 cannot be placed on it with certainty; the CDR3 is given as TCRdb lists it. J is TRBJ1-1 and V is TRBV10-3. Both ends counted, the CDR3 spans 10 residues. The germline V gene encodes CDR1 ENHRY and CDR2 SYGVKD. CDR3 amino acids: CAISVGRLAG.

This clonotype showed up many times. The CDR3 sequence is CATSKSGARQPQHF. CDR3 nucleotides: TGTGCCACCAGCAAGTCGGGGGCGCGGCAGCCCCAGCATTTT. The rearrangement joins TRBV15 to TRBJ1-5, with D possibly TRBD1 on 6 matching bases. The germline V gene encodes CDR1 LNHNV and CDR2 YYDKDF (reference sequence). Trimming stripped 4 bases from V and 7 bases from J, with 14 bases between. CDR3 size: 14 residues.

This clonotype was counted ten times or more. The chain is built from TRBV28 and TRBJ2-7, with D hard to call. V was cut by 6 bases and J by 4 bases, with 10 bases left in between. Germline V CDR1 and CDR2: MDHEN, SYDVKM. The CDR3 sequence is 12 residues long. CDR3 region: CASSPLTYEQYF. CDR3 in DNA: TGTGCCAGCAGCCCCCTGACATACGAGCAGTACTTC.

The chain carries TRBV2 and TRBJ1-4; no firm D call. The CDR3 is 13 residues long. Germline V gene sequence: CDR1 SNHLY, CDR2 FYNNEI. The ends were cut back, 4 bases at V and 7 bases at J, with 10 bases in the middle. The CDR3 loop reads CASSAGDGEKLFF. Written as DNA, the CDR3 is TGTGCCAGCAGTGCCGGGGATGGTGAAAAACTGTTTTTT.